The T cell receptor beta chain described here comes from a study of blood T cell repertoires in COVID-19 (dated by TCRdb to 2018 to 2020). With regard to the full study: Samples from collaborators originated in the United States, Italy and Spain and spanned both the acute and convalescent phases of COVID-19. The material from the prospective study consisted of cDNA or gDNA derived from T cells, B-cell-depleted T cells, or PBMCs. Deeply sampled blood TCRbeta repertoires from subjects exposed to, actively infected with, or recovered from COVID-19 were included in the dataset. A freely available public database, intended as a resource for researchers studying the immune response to SARS-CoV-2, is where the repertoires were released. Samples came from the ongoing ImmuneRACE study (first 160 participants) plus 1,254 subjects from 6 global collaborators. A de-identified subject ID, COVID-19 status, age in years and sex were almost always included in the sample metadata. Where HLA class I and class II types were available, the types were taken from metadata supplied by the sample provider, not from assay-based typing. Findings and caveats that apply to the study as a whole: The quantity of clinical and demographic metadata differed by source and by participant and was supplied without curation.

A remark on this clone: The clone's antigen remains unknown. Base qualities were left out, and no much larger clone turns up one base away.

TCRbeta CDR3 regions were amplified from genomic DNA by means of the immunoSEQ Assay, a bias-controlled multiplex PCR. The paper's data handling went like this. Nucleated cell counts per sample were estimated from amplification of reference gene primers within the assay. Sequence reads were collapsed and filtered to measure the absolute abundance of every unique TCRbeta CDR3 rearrangement. For each sample, productive Simpson clonality was calculated as the square root of Simpson's diversity index across productive rearrangements. In TCRdb, the immuneACCESS table is reduced to in-frame sequences with V and J assigned. These tables do not hold every clone; where another copy was compared, an unresolved V gene accounts for under half, and the others remain unexplained. D and trimming were read from the DNA, whereas the V and J calls and clone size are those reported in that table. The sample table contains 75,000 or so clones; only one count was recorded for roughly 87% of them. The ten top clones hold around 28% of the sample.

Each collaborating institution followed its own protocols to collect whole blood in K2EDTA tubes. Collaborator samples were shipped for TCRbeta analysis as frozen whole blood, isolated PBMCs, or DNA extracted from either sample type. The clonotype originates from a man aged 50 to 59 with acute or convalescent COVID-19. The sample comprised peripheral blood.

The CDR3 region: CASSPGGQGADEQYF. The sequenced DNA is TGTGCCAGCAGCCCCGGAGGACAGGGGGCCGACGAGCAGTACTTC. The rearranged segments are TRBV7-9 and TRBJ2-7, with TRBD1 identical over 11 junction bases. From the cysteine up to the phenylalanine, the CDR3 has a length of 15 residues. Only the CDR3 DNA is retained, 45 bases long and in frame from the first base. From the germline V gene (reference sequence), CDR1 is SEHNR and CDR2 is FQNEAQ. Unmatched junction bases come to 8, with V trimmed by 5 bases and J by 5 bases.